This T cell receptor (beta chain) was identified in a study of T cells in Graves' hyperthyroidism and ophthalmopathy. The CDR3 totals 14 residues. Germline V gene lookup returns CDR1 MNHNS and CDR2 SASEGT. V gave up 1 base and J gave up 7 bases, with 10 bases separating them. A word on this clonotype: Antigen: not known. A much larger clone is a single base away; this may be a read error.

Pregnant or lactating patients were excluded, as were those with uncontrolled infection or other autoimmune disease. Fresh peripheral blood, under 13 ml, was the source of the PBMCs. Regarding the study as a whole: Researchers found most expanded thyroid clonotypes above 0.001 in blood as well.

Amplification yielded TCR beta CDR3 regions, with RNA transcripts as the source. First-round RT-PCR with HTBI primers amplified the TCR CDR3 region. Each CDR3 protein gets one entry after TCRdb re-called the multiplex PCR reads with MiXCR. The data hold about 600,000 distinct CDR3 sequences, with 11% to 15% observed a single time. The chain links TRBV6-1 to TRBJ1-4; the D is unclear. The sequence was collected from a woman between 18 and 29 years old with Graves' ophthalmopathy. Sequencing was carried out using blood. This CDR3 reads CASSEGGGREKLFF. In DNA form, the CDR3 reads TGTGCCAGCAGTGAAGGGGGAGGGCGTGAAAAACTGTTTTTT.